This record looks at one TCR beta chain sequence and its context. This clonotype was detected a few times. Its specific antigen is unknown. No much larger clone is present one base from it, and per-base qualities are unavailable. The sample's treatment or condition label, decoded: live attenuated yellow fever vaccine strain. Two biological replicates of bulk PBMCs were collected at each blood-draw timepoint. A standard Ficoll-Paque protocol was used to isolate PBMCs from peripheral blood. TriZol was used to extract RNA from bulk PBMCs, from CD4 and CD8 fractions, and from dextramer-positive and dextramer-negative fractions. The sample comes from a study of T cells after yellow fever vaccination (dated by TCRdb to the late 2010s). Notes on the research overall: The SMART-Seq v4 Ultra Low Input RNA kit was used to prepare libraries from fractions with low cell numbers. To follow T-cell clones before and after both primary and booster YFV17D yellow fever vaccination, bulk TCR alpha and beta repertoires underwent longitudinal sequencing. Bulk PBMC replicates and cell subsets were isolated from blood drawn at multiple timepoints before and after both primary and secondary immunization. Two healthy male donors, one aged 18 to 30 and one aged 30 to 40 years, were included in the cohort.

The full study reports these points: After the booster, most clones that had expanded after primary vaccination were detected again (roughly 96% of CD4 and 70% to 90% of CD8), suggesting broad maintenance of memory. Because abundant contaminating clonotypes from the bulk population could be contained in FACS-sorted repertoires, computational filtering was required. Because only a couple of donors were included in the study, the extent to which the findings can be generalized is limited. A small fraction of clonotypes appeared in both the CD4 and CD8 compartments, likely as a result of convergent recombination. The secondary T-cell response was found to be weaker but faster than the primary response, with a peak reached on day 5 rather than on day 15.

Inclusive of the bounding cysteine and phenylalanine, the CDR3 is 14 residues long. The only DNA kept is the CDR3, 42 bases in frame from the first base. At the junction V is shortened by 0 bases and J by 9 bases; bases outside the gene matches: 4. Reading the germline V gene (reference sequence) gives CDR1 LNHDA and CDR2 SQIVND. Sequencing was performed on an Illumina NovaSeq 6000. TCR cDNA was synthesized by 5'RACE template switching, through which a universal primer site and unique molecular identifiers were introduced. cDNA synthesis was primed from both the TCR alpha and TCR beta constant segments. Library amplification used two PCR steps, and the second PCR step added sample barcodes and sequencing adapters. Sequencing of the libraries was done on either Illumina HiSeq 2500 (2x100 bp) or NovaSeq (2x150 bp). Per the original workflow: Demultiplexing of reads and collapsing into UMI consensus sequences were performed with MIGEC, and V(D)J alignment was carried out with MiXCR. Clonotypes responding to the vaccine were identified with edgeR on replicate PBMC samples, with the criteria of FDR below 0.01 and a log2 fold change above 5 up to day 15. Bulk clonotypes were assigned CD4 or CD8 identity according to which sequenced CD4 or CD8 repertoire held them at higher abundance. The public reads were reanalyzed by TCRdb: fastp trimming at Q25, MiXCR alignment, in-frame beta chains only. Records with the same CDR3 protein are collapsed into one entry carrying the most frequent genes and DNA. These V and J calls rely on TCRdb rather than the paper's analysis. The sample records fewer than 450,000 distinct CDR3 sequences, around 3.9% of which are singletons. Clones ranked in the top ten supply roughly a quarter of the sample.

The V and J segments used are TRBV19 and TRBJ1-5; 8 central bases correspond to TRBD1. Sequences were derived from PBMCs, sampled 5 days after the yellow fever booster vaccination. The clonotype originates from a man in his late teens or twenties who received the YFV17D yellow fever vaccine. The bases read TGTGCCAGTAGTATAGATCGACAGGGGTGGCCCCAGCATTTT. Its product reads: CASSIDRQGWPQHF.